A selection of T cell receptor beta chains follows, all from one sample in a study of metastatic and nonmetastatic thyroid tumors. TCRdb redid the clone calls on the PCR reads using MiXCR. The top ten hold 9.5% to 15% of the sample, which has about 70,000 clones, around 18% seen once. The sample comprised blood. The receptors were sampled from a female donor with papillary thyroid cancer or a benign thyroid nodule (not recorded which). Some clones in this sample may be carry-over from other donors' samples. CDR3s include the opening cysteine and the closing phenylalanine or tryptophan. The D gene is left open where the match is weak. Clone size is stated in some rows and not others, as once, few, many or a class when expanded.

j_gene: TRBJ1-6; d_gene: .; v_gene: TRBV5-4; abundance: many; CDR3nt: TGTGCCAGCAGCTTGAACAGGTTTGATTCACCCCTCCACTTT; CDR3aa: CASSLNRFDSPLHF
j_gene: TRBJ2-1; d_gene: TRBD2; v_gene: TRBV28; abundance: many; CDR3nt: TGTGCCAGCAGTCCTCTAGCGGGAGAGGCCTACAATGAGCAGTTCTTC; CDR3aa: CASSPLAGEAYNEQFF
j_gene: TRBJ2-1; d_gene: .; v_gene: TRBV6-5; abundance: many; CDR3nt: TGTGCCAGCAGTTACTTGGCCCTCACCTACAATGAGCAGTTCTTC; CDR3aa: CASSYLALTYNEQFF
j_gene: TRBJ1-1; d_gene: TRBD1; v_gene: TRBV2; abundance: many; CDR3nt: TGTGCCAGCTCCTACAGGGGTAAGAACACTGAAGCTTTCTTT; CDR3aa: CASSYRGKNTEAFF
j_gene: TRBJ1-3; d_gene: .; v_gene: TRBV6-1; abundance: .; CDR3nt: TGTGCCAGCAGTGAAGTTTCAGGGGGAAACACCATATATTTT; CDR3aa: CASSEVSGGNTIYF
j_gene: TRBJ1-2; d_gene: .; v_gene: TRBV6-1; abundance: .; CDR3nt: TGTGCCAGCAGTGAGGGTCCGAGCGTTAACTATGGCTACACCTTC; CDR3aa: CASSEGPSVNYGYTF
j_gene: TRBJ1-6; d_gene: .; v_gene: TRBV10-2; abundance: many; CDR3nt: TGCGCCAGCAGTGATAGGGGGGGACCCAATTCACCCCTCCACTTT; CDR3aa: CASSDRGGPNSPLHF
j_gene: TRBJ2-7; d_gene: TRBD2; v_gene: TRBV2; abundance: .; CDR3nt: TGTGCCAGCGGGGGGACTAGGGTTGCACCCTACGAGCAGTACTTC; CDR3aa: CASGGTRVAPYEQYF
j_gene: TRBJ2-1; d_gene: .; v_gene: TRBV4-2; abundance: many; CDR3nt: TGTGCCAGCAAACGGGACACAGGAGAGCATGAGCAGTTCTTC; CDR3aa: CASKRDTGEHEQFF
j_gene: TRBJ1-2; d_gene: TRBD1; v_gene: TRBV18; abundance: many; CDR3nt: TGTGCCAGCTCCCCAGGGGGTTATGGCTACACCTTC; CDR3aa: CASSPGGYGYTF
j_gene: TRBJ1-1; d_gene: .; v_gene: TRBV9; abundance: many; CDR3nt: TGTGCCAGCAGCCAGAGGGACGACAACACTGAAGCTTTCTTT; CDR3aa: CASSQRDDNTEAFF
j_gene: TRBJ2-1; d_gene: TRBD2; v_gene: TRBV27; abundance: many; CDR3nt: TGTGCCAGCAGTGCTAGCGGGAGATCCTACAATGAGCAGTTCTTC; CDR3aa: CASSASGRSYNEQFF
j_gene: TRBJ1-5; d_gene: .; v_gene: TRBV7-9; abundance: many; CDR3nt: TGTGCCAGCTCAATCGCCCGTGGGAGCAATCAGCCCCAGCATTTT; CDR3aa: CASSIARGSNQPQHF
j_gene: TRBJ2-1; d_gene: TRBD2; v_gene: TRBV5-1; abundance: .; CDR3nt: TGCGCCAGCATCTCACTAGCGGGAGGGTTAGCTGAGCAGTTCTTC; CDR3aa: CASISLAGGLAEQFF
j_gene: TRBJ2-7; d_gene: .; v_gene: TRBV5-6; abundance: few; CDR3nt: TGTGCCAGCAGCTTGTGGTTGGCAGGGGAAACCTACGAGCAGTACTTC; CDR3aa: CASSLWLAGETYEQYF
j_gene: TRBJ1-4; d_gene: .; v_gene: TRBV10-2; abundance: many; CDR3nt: TGCGCCAGCAGGGGCTTCGGGGGTGAAAAACTGTTTTTT; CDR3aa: CASRGFGGEKLFF
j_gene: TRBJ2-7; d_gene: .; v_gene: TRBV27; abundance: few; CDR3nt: TGTGCCAGCACCCTAAGGAGCCCAGTAGCCTACGAGCAGTACTTC; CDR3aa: CASTLRSPVAYEQYF
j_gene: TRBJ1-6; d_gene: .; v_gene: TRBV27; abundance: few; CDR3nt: TGTGCCAGCAGTTACCAAGGGAGATCACCCCTCCACTTT; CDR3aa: CASSYQGRSPLHF
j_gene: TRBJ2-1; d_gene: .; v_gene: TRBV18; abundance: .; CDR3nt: TGTGCCAGCTCTCCGAGTGATGAGCAGTTCTTC; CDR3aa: CASSPSDEQFF
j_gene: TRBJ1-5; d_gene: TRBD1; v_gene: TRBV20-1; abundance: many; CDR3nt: TGCAGTGCTAGGCTCACGACAGGGACTAATCAGCCCCAGCATTTT; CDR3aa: CSARLTTGTNQPQHF
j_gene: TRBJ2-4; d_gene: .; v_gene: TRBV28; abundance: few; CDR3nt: TGTGCCAGCAGTTCTCCCGGGGGTTGGCGCATTCAGTACTTC; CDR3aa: CASSSPGGWRIQYF
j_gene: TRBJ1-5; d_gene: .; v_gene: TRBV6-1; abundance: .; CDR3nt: TGTGCCAGCAGCACTGGGGAGGGTGAGGATCAGCCCCAGCATTTT; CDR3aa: CASSTGEGEDQPQHF
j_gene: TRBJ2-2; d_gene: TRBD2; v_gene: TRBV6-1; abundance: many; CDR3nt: TGTGCCAGCAGCTTAAGCGGGAGGGCAGTCGGGGAGCTGTTTTTT; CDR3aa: CASSLSGRAVGELFF
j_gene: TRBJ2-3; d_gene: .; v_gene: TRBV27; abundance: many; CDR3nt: TGTGCCAGCAGTGATGCGAGGTTCTTCACAGATACGCAGTATTTT; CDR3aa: CASSDARFFTDTQYF
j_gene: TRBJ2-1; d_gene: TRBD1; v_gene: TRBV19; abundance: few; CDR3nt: TGTGCCAGTAGTAGGACAGGGGGAAATAAGCAGTTCTTC; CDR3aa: CASSRTGGNKQFF
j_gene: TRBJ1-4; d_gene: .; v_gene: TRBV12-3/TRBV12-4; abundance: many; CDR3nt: TGTGCCAGCAGTGAGGTCCGGGGCGCGACTAATGAAAAACTGTTTTTT; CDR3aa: CASSEVRGATNEKLFF
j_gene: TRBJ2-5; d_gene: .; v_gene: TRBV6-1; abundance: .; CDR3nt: TGTGCCAGCAGATTCCTAGTTCAAGAGACCCAGTACTTC; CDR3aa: CASRFLVQETQYF
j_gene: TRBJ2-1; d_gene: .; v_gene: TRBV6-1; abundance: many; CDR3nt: TGTGCCAGCAGGGTCGGGGATGAGCAGTTCTTC; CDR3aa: CASRVGDEQFF
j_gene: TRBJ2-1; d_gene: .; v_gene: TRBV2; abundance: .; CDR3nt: TGTGCCAGCAACCCTAGCCAGACGGGAAATGAGCAGTTCTTC; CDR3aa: CASNPSQTGNEQFF
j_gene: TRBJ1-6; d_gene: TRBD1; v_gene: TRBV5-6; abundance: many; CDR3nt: TGTGCCAGCAGCTTGCGGGACAGGAATTCACCCCTCCACTTT; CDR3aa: CASSLRDRNSPLHF
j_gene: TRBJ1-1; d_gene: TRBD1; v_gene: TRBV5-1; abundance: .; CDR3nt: TGCGCCAGCAGCTTTCAGGGGGCGACGACTGAAGCTTTCTTT; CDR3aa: CASSFQGATTEAFF
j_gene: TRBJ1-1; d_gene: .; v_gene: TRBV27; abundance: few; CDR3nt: TGTGCCAGCAGTTTAAGTGCGGGCCTGAACACTGAAGCTTTCTTT; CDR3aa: CASSLSAGLNTEAFF
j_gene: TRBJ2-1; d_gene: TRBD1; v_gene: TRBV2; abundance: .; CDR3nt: TGTGCCAGCAGTCGACAGGGGGCTAGCAATGAGCAGTTCTTC; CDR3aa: CASSRQGASNEQFF
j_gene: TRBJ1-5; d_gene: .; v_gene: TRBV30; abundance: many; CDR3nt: TGTGCCTGGAGGGGATCGGGGGAGGATCAGCCCCAGCATTTT; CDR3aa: CAWRGSGEDQPQHF
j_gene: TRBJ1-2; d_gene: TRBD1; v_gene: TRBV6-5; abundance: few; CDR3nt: TGTGCCAGCAGTTACGTCACAGGGGGCAGGTATGGCTACACCTTC; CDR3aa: CASSYVTGGRYGYTF
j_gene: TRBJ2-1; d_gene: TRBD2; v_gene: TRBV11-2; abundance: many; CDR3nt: TGTGCCAGCAGCTTCCGGCTAGCGGGAGCCGATGAGCAGTTCTTC; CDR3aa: CASSFRLAGADEQFF
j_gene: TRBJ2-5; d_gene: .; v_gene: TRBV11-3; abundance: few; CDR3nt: TGTGCCAGCAGCTCATATCCAGGAGATAAAGAGACCCAGTACTTC; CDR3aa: CASSSYPGDKETQYF
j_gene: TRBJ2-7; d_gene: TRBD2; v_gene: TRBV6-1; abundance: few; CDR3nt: TGTGCCAGCAGGACGACTAGCGGGGCCTACGAGCAGTACTTC; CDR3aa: CASRTTSGAYEQYF
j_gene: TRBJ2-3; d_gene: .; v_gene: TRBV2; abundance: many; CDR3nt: TGTGCCAGCAGTGAAGGGACAGCAGGACCAGATACGCAGTATTTT; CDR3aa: CASSEGTAGPDTQYF
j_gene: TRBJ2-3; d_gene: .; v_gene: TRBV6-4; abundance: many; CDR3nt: TGTGCCAGCAGGAGGGCCGAGACAGATACGCAGTATTTT; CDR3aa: CASRRAETDTQYF
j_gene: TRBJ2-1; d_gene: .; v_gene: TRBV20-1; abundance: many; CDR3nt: TGCAGTGCTACGCTCGACACACCTTCCTACAATGAGCAGTTCTTC; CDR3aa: CSATLDTPSYNEQFF
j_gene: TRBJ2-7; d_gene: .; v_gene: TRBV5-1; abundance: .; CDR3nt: TGCGCCAGCAGCCGTAGGACGGAGTCCTACGAGCAGTACTTC; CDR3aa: CASSRRTESYEQYF
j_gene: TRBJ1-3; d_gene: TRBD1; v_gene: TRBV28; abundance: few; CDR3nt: TGTGCCAGCAGTTTCTTACGTTACAGGGGAGGGGGAAACACCATATATTTT; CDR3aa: CASSFLRYRGGGNTIYF
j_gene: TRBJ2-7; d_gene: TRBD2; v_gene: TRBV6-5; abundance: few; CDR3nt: TGTGCCAGCAGTTACGACCCGGCGGGGGTAAAATACGAGCAGTACTTC; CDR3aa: CASSYDPAGVKYEQYF
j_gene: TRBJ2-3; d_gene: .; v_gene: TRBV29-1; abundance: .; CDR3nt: TGCAGCGCAGTACCGACGGGGACCACAGCAGATACGCAGTATTTT; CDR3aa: CSAVPTGTTADTQYF